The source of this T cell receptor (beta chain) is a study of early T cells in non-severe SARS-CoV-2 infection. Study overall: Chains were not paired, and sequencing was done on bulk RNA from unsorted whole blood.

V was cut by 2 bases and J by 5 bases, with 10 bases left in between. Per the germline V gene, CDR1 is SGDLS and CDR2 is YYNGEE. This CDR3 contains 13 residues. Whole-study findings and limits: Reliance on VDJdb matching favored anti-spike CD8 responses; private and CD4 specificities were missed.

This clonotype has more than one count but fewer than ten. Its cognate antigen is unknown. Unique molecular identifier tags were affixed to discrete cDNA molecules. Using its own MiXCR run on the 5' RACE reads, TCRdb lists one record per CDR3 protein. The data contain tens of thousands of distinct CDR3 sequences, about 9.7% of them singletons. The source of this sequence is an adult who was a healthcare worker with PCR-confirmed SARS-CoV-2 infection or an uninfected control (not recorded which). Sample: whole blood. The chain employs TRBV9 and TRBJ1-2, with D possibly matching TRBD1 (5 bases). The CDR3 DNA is TGTGCCAGCAGCGTCACAACAGGTTATGGCTACACCTTC. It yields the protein CASSVTTGYGYTF.